These 22 T cell receptor beta chains came from one sample sequenced in a study of T cells after yellow fever vaccination. Each CDR3 protein gets one entry after TCRdb re-called the 5' RACE reads with MiXCR. The sample holds 250,000 or so distinct CDR3 sequences, approximately 3.6% seen once. Sequenced material: PBMCs, taken 15 days after the yellow fever booster vaccination. These receptors all stem from a man between 18 and 29 years old who received the YFV17D yellow fever vaccine.

This clonotype was seen many times. The chain has TRBV9 and TRBJ2-7; tentatively, D is TRBD2 (6 bases). The germline CDR1 and CDR2 sequences are SGDLS and YYNGEE. The CDR3 sequence is 13 residues long. With 4 bases removed from V and 3 bases from J, the gap between germline ends came to 11 bases. DNA of the CDR3: TGTGCCAGCAGCCCCCGCGGGAACTACGAGCAGTACTTC. The encoded protein is CASSPRGNYEQYF.

This clonotype was picked up many times. The V gene is TRBV30, the J gene TRBJ2-1; 10 nucleotides align to TRBD2. The CDR3 extends over 15 amino acids. Germline loops: CDR1 GTSNPN, CDR2 SVGIG (reference sequence). Germline trimming cut 3 bases from V and 7 bases from J; bases unmatched to any gene: 9. CDR3 nucleotide sequence: TGTGCCTGGAGAACCCTACTAGCGGGGAGGAATGAGCAGTTCTTC. Encoded protein: CAWRTLLAGRNEQFF.

This clonotype was recorded at least ten times. The chain joins TRBV12-3 or TRBV12-4 to TRBJ2-1; 7 bases match TRBD1. CDR3 length equals 14 residues. J gave up 11 bases and V 2 bases, and 9 bases lay outside the gene matches. The CDR3: CASSLRDSRLKQFF. As DNA, the CDR3 is TGTGCCAGCAGTTTACGGGACAGCCGACTGAAGCAGTTCTTC.

This clonotype was seen at least ten times. The genes are TRBV27 and TRBJ2-3, with D perhaps matching TRBD2 (6 bases). Germline lookup yields CDR1 MNHEY and CDR2 SMNVEV (reference sequence). The CDR3 sequence is 12 residues long. V was pared by 8 bases and J by 2 bases, with 8 bases between. CDR3 sequence reads: CASPGVTDTQYF. The CDR3 region has the DNA TGTGCCAGCCCGGGGGTCACAGATACGCAGTATTTT.

This clonotype was seen many times. The chain joins TRBV6-1 to TRBJ1-3; D is undetermined. Germline-derived CDR1 and CDR2 are MNHNS and SASEGT. The ends were cut back, 8 bases at V and 2 bases at J, with 10 bases in the middle. The CDR3 is made up of 13 amino acids. The CDR3 DNA reads TGTGCCAGCGAGGAGAGCCCTGGAAACACCATATATTTT. Residues: CASEESPGNTIYF.

There are many counts of this clonotype. The rearrangement uses TRBV5-1 and TRBJ1-6, with unresolved D. The CDR3 is 12 amino acids. Trimming cost V 0 bases and J 8 bases, with 3 bases left between them. CDR1 is SGHRS, CDR2 YFSETQ, per germline. The CDR3 sequence: CASSLGDSPLHF. In nucleotides, the CDR3 is TGCGCCAGCAGCTTGGGAGATTCACCCCTCCACTTT.

This clonotype was seen ten or more times. The chain has TRBV7-8 and TRBJ1-1; D gene unclear. CDR1 is SGHVS, CDR2 FQNEAQ, per germline. V was clipped by 2 bases and J by 6 bases, with 10 bases between them. The CDR3 has 13 amino acids. CDR3 in DNA: TGTGCCAGCAGCTTAATGGGTGTCCCTGAAGCTTTCTTT. Protein sequence: CASSLMGVPEAFF.

This clonotype came up many times. Sequence at one end of the junction differs from germline and may be a read error. The gene calls are TRBV7-7 and TRBJ2-2, with 8 bases lining up with TRBD2. This CDR3 contains 14 residues. Germline assignment: CDR1 SSHAT and CDR2 FNYEAQ (reference sequence). In DNA form, the CDR3 reads TGTGCTAGCAGCGTAACTAGCGGCGCCGGGGAGCTGTTTTTT. As protein: CASSVTSGAGELFF.

In its sample, this clonotype was seen many times. The gene calls are TRBV7-2 and TRBJ2-3; tentatively, D is TRBD1 (6 bases). Germline CDR1 reads SGHTA; CDR2 reads FQGNSA. V gave up 0 bases and J gave up 2 bases, with 9 bases separating them. The CDR3 runs 15 residues. Written as DNA, the CDR3 is TGTGCCAGCAGCTTAGCGGGGGCCTACACAGATACGCAGTATTTT. Translating it yields CASSLAGAYTDTQYF. Looking up the rest from reference TRBV7-2 and TRBJ2-3 gives the full variable domain: GAGVSQSPSNKVTEKGKDVELRCDPISGHTALYWYRQSLGQGLEFLIYFQGNSAPDKSGLPSDRFSAERTGGSVSTLTIQRTQQEDSAVYLCASSLAGAYTDTQYFGPGTRLTVL.

Ten or more counts support this clonotype. The chain recombines TRBV5-1 with TRBJ2-1, with D unclear. V was cut by 0 bases and J by 0 bases, with 7 bases left in between. The CDR3 spans 15 residues. Germline V CDR1 and CDR2: SGHRS, YFSETQ. CDR3: CASSLGVASYNEQFF. The CDR3 DNA sequence: TGCGCCAGCAGCTTGGGGGTTGCCTCCTACAATGAGCAGTTCTTC.

This clonotype came up many times. DNA of the CDR3: TGCGCCAGCAGCTTGTCAGTAGCGGGAATGTACGAGCAGTACTTC. This encodes CASSLSVAGMYEQYF. This chain joins TRBV5-1 and TRBJ2-7, with 8 positions matching TRBD2. The germline V gene encodes CDR1 SGHRS and CDR2 YFSETQ. V shed 1 base, J shed 4 bases, and the junction held 7 bases outside the gene matches. The CDR3 runs 15 residues.

This clonotype occurred many times. The V and J genes are TRBV30 and TRBJ2-7; D possibly uses TRBD1 or TRBD2 (6 bases each). Per germline, CDR1 GTSNPN and CDR2 SVGIG (reference sequence). The CDR3 is 13 residues long. The germline V and J ends were trimmed by 0 bases and 6 bases, with 12 bases remaining between them. This CDR3 is CAWSVAQGGEQYF. The CDR3, as DNA: TGTGCCTGGAGTGTAGCACAGGGAGGCGAGCAGTACTTC.

In this sample, this clonotype turned up many times. The V and J genes are TRBV12-3 or TRBV12-4 and TRBJ2-1, with no clear D. The V end lost 7 bases, the J end lost 12 bases, and 16 bases lay between the germline ends. CDR3 length: 12 amino acids. CDR3 in DNA: TGTGCCAGCAACCTTGCTGGGATTTCGCAGTTCTTC. Its translation: CASNLAGISQFF.

Many counts were recorded for this clonotype. The CDR3 loop is CASSSVGAYNSPLHF. The CDR3 nucleotides read TGTGCCAGCAGCTCTGTGGGGGCGTACAATTCACCCCTCCACTTT. The V call is TRBV12-3 or TRBV12-4, the J call TRBJ1-6; D possibly corresponds to TRBD1 (6 bases). CDR3 length: 15 amino acids. Trimming removed 6 bases at V and 7 bases at J, with 16 bases between.

This clonotype was seen repeatedly, ten times or more. The chain is built from TRBV7-2 and TRBJ2-7, with D possibly called TRBD1 or TRBD2 (6 bases each). Between the trimmed V and J ends, which lost 0 bases and 2 bases, there was a span of 11 bases. Looked up from germline, CDR1 is SGHTA and CDR2 is FQGNSA. The CDR3 loop spans 15 amino acids. The CDR3 here is CASSLAPGAPYEQYF. DNA of the CDR3: TGTGCCAGCAGCTTAGCGCCGGGGGCCCCCTACGAGCAGTACTTC.

This clonotype was detected many times. The chain carries TRBV6-2 or TRBV6-3 and TRBJ2-4; D might be TRBD2 (6 bases). The CDR3 sequence is 14 residues long. The V and J ends lost 6 bases and 6 bases respectively, with 15 bases between them. The germline V gene has CDR1 MNHEY and CDR2 SVGEGT. This chain's CDR3 is CASSQPSVGNIQYF. CDR3 sequence (DNA): TGTGCCAGCAGCCAACCTAGCGTGGGAAACATTCAGTACTTC.

This clonotype was seen ten or more times. V gene TRBV7-2 combines with J gene TRBJ2-7; a possible D gene is TRBD1 (6 bases). The length of the CDR3 is 14 residues. The V end lost 4 bases, the J end lost 2 bases, and 12 bases lay between the germline ends. Germline V lookup: CDR1 SGHTA, CDR2 FQGNSA. The CDR3 region is CASSWDIMTYEQYF. For the CDR3, the DNA is TGTGCCAGCAGCTGGGACATAATGACCTACGAGCAGTACTTC.

A word on this clonotype: This may arise from a read error, as a much more abundant clone is one base away. The J gene is TRBJ1-1, the V gene TRBV28; no firm D call. With 2 bases removed from V and 8 bases from J, the gap between germline ends came to 15 bases. The CDR3 has 14 residues. CDR1 is MDHEN and CDR2 is SYDVKM in the germline V gene. CDR3 nucleotides: TGTGCCAGCAGTTTAGGATTCAGTCTTGGGGAAGCTTTCTTT. It translates to CASSLGFSLGEAFF.

In its sample, this clonotype was seen many times. This chain connects TRBV20-1 to TRBJ1-6, with 7 bases fitting TRBD1. J gave up 9 bases and V 1 base, and 3 bases lay outside the gene matches. The germline V gene encodes CDR1 DFQATT and CDR2 SNEGSKA (reference sequence). The CDR3 runs 13 residues. The CDR3 protein is CSARGQGGSPLHF. Here the CDR3 DNA reads TGCAGTGCTAGAGGACAGGGAGGTTCACCCCTCCACTTT.

This clonotype has a count of ten or more. The genes are TRBV5-5 and TRBJ1-2; 7 nucleotides match TRBD1. V trimming: 2 bases; J trimming: 0 bases; junction bases outside the gene matches: 7. This CDR3 contains 16 residues. Germline values: CDR1 SGHKS, CDR2 YYEKEE (reference sequence). The DNA for the CDR3 is TGTGCCAGCAGCTTAGGGAGACAGGGAACTAACTATGGCTACACCTTC. This encodes CASSLGRQGTNYGYTF.

In its sample, this clonotype was seen many times. The chain recombines TRBV5-5 with TRBJ2-7; no clear D. The CDR3 covers 15 residues. Germline loops: CDR1 SGHKS, CDR2 YYEKEE (reference sequence). V lost 4 bases and J lost 3, with 17 bases in between. The CDR3 DNA follows: TGTGCCAGCAGCCAGCGCCCTGGGCCCCTCTACGAGCAGTACTTC. It encodes CASSQRPGPLYEQYF.

This clonotype was counted ten times or more. V usage is TRBV4-1 and J usage is TRBJ2-1; no clear D. This CDR3 spans 14 amino acids. The germline CDR1 and CDR2 sequences are MGHRA and YSYEKL. Trimming removed 1 base from V and 3 bases from J, with 7 bases in between. Here the CDR3 DNA reads TGCGCCAGCAGCCAAGTTGGTAGCTACAATGAGCAGTTCTTC. Translated: CASSQVGSYNEQFF.